This entry concerns a single T cell receptor beta chain. Its antigen is not known. V lost 1 base, J lost 0 bases, and 11 bases lay in between. Looked up from germline, CDR1 is SGHRS and CDR2 is YFSETQ. The CDR3 spans 15 residues. The protocol was immunoSEQ multiplex PCR, while the TCRdb copy is restricted to in-frame clones and leaves out a portion. In the table there are about 42,000 clones, over 75% of which are singletons. The data were taken from a study of a mutant IDH1 vaccine in newly diagnosed glioma. Background on the study: Vaccines were first given 4-6 weeks after radiotherapy alone, or with temozolomide cycles. Before enrollment, patients got radiotherapy alone, temozolomide alone, or mostly the combination. Study results and limitations: Vaccination induced immune responses in about 92% of patients.

Time point here: week 5, during vaccination. One vaccine dose held 300 ug of mutant IDH1 20-mer peptide and came with topical imiquimod. The sequence came from a man aged 40-49 years with glioma. This chain connects TRBV5-1 to TRBJ2-7, with D possibly being TRBD1 (5 bases). Sequences were derived from PBMCs, sampled from a glioma patient whose treatment included an IDH1 peptide vaccine. This CDR3 reads CASSLWQTDSYEQYF. The DNA of the CDR3 is TGCGCCAGCAGCTTGTGGCAGACAGACTCCTACGAGCAGTACTTC.